Below are 27 T cell receptor beta chains sequenced from a single sample in a study of shared clonotypes between healthy human individuals. Here immunoSEQ multiplex PCR was the method, and the copy in TCRdb shows in-frame clones only, minus some. The sample lists around 700,000 clones; approximately 79% were seen once. The material sequenced was memory CD4+ T cells sorted from blood. The subset is: CD45RA-negative fraction. These TCRs come from a woman aged 25 to 45 in good health.

On this clone itself: The sample carries other DNA sequences with the same CDR3. The genes are TRBV7-8 and TRBJ1-3; 9 bases line up with TRBD1. V trimming: 6 bases; J trimming: 2 bases; junction bases outside the gene matches: 2. CDR1 SGHVS and CDR2 FQNEAQ come from the germline V gene. The CDR3 contains 14 residues. The CDR3 DNA reads as TGTGCCAGCAGTAGACAGGGGGCTGGAAACACCATATATTTT. This encodes CASSRQGAGNTIYF. Supplemented by reference TRBV7-8 and TRBJ1-3, the full variable domain reads GAGVSQSPRYKVAKRGQDVALRCDPISGHVSLFWYQQALGQGPEFLTYFQNEAQLDKSGLPSDRFFAERPEGSVSTLKIQRTQQEDSAVYLCASSRQGAGNTIYFGEGSWLTVV.

The V gene is TRBV5-1, the J gene TRBJ2-5; D ambiguous. Germline V CDR1 and CDR2: SGHRS, YFSETQ. Between the trimmed V and J ends, which lost 0 bases and 3 bases, there was a span of 9 bases. The CDR3 is 14 residues long. The CDR3 DNA reads as TGCGCCAGCAGCTTGGCTGGGGTAGAAGAGACCCAGTACTTC. As protein: CASSLAGVEETQYF.

Concerning this clone: A much larger clone differs from this one at a single base, so this may be a read error. The V gene is TRBV5-8, the J gene TRBJ2-7; unclear D gene. The CDR3 runs 11 residues. CDR1 and CDR2 (germline): SGHTS, YDEGEE. Between the trimmed V and J ends, which lost 1 base and 3 bases, there was a span of 2 bases. Written as DNA, the CDR3 is TGTGCCAGCAGCTTGTACTACGAGCAGTACTTC. It codes for CASSLYYEQYF. Full variable domain (outside the CDR3, taken from reference TRBV5-8 and TRBJ2-7): EAGVTQSPTHLIKTRGQQATLRCSPISGHTSVYWYQQALGLGLQFLLWYDEGEERNRGNFPPRFSGRQFPNYSSELNVNALELEDSALYLCASSLYYEQYFGPGTRLTVT.

The chain employs TRBV2 and TRBJ2-7, with D hard to call. Trimming shortened V by 7 bases and J by 1 base, and 5 bases separated the two germline ends. The germline V gene encodes CDR1 SNHLY and CDR2 FYNNEI. The CDR3 is 11 residues long. The DNA of the CDR3 is TGTGCCAGCATGGGTTCCTACGAGCAGTACTTC. Translated, it gives CASMGSYEQYF. Combining the CDR3 with reference TRBV2 and TRBJ2-7 gives the whole variable domain EPEVTQTPSHQVTQMGQEVILRCVPISNHLYFYWYRQILGQKVEFLVSFYNNEISEKSEIFDDQFSVERPDGSNFTLKIRSTKLEDSAMYFCASMGSYEQYFGPGTRLTVT.

The rearrangement uses TRBV19 and TRBJ1-3, with D uncertain. Trimming shortened V by 7 bases and J by 3 bases, and 7 bases separated the two germline ends. CDR1 LNHDA and CDR2 SQIVND come from the germline V gene (reference sequence). This CDR3 has 12 residues. CDR3 in DNA: TGTGCCAGTATGACCTATGGAAACACCATATATTTT. This gives the protein CASMTYGNTIYF.

This clone was observed a few times. This sequence joins TRBV19 and TRBJ1-1, with 8 positions matching TRBD1. The CDR3 spans 18 residues. CDR1 LNHDA and CDR2 SQIVND come from the germline V gene (reference sequence). Germline trimming cut 1 base from V and 0 bases from J; bases unmatched to any gene: 10. CDR3: CASSIVFRQGRVNTEAFF. The CDR3 DNA is TGTGCCAGTAGTATAGTTTTCCGACAGGGGAGGGTGAACACTGAAGCTTTCTTT.

The chain has TRBV15 and TRBJ2-3, with a tentative D call TRBD1 (6 bases). CDR1 is LNHNV, CDR2 YYDKDF, per germline (reference sequence). V lost 6 bases, J lost 6 bases, and 13 bases lay in between. The CDR3 consists of 13 residues. In nucleotides, the CDR3 is TGTGCCACCAGGAAACAGGGTCGGGATACGCAGTATTTT. Translating gives CATRKQGRDTQYF.

This chain connects TRBV5-1 to TRBJ2-5; perhaps TRBD2 as D (6 bases). Germline lookup yields CDR1 SGHRS and CDR2 YFSETQ. Trimming stripped 1 base from V and 1 base from J, with 11 bases between. The CDR3 has 15 amino acids. The chain's CDR3 is CASSLRAGTQETQYF. The CDR3 DNA is TGCGCCAGCAGCTTGCGGGCGGGAACCCAAGAGACCCAGTACTTC.

J is TRBJ2-1 and V is TRBV5-4; TRBD2 agrees at 11 bases. With 2 bases clipped from V and 9 bases from J, the junction kept 7 bases outside the gene matches. Germline lookup yields CDR1 SGHNT and CDR2 YYREEE (reference sequence). This CDR3 has 15 amino acids. CDR3 sequence: CASSFYTSGSGEQFF. The CDR3 DNA reads as TGTGCCAGCAGCTTTTATACTAGCGGGAGTGGTGAGCAGTTCTTC. The full variable domain, with the rest looked up from reference TRBV5-4 and TRBJ2-1, is ETGVTQSPTHLIKTRGQQVTLRCSSQSGHNTVSWYQQALGQGPQFIFQYYREEENGRGNFPPRFSGLQFPNYSSELNVNALELDDSALYLCASSFYTSGSGEQFFGPGTRLTVL.

The V and J genes are TRBV27 and TRBJ2-5, with unresolved D. Germline V CDR1 and CDR2: MNHEY, SMNVEV (reference sequence). V dropped 0 bases and J dropped 1 base, with 9 bases sitting between them. This CDR3 contains 15 residues. Written as DNA, the CDR3 is TGTGCCAGCAGTTTATCGCGCCAAACCCAAGAGACCCAGTACTTC. Translation gives CASSLSRQTQETQYF.

V is TRBV7-2 and J is TRBJ2-1; no firm D call. CDR1 is SGHTA, CDR2 FQGNSA, per germline. This CDR3 region has 15 residues. Trimming left V 1 base short and J 2 bases short, with 9 bases between. The CDR3 nucleotides are TGTGCCAGCAGCTTAGATCCTGGGCCCTACAATGAGCAGTTCTTC. Protein: CASSLDPGPYNEQFF.

Notes on this clone: The same CDR3 also results from other DNA sequences found in this sample. The gene calls are TRBV6-5 and TRBJ1-4; 10 nucleotides align to TRBD1. CDR3 length: 14 residues. The V gene's germline CDR1 is MNHEY and CDR2 SVGAGI. Unmatched junction bases numbered 6, after V lost 6 bases and J lost 8 bases. CDR3 loop: CASSRDRGGEKLFF. CDR3 DNA sequence: TGTGCCAGCAGCCGGGACAGGGGTGGGGAAAAACTGTTTTTT.

This chain uses TRBV28 with TRBJ1-1; no definite D call. The germline V gene encodes CDR1 MDHEN and CDR2 SYDVKM. Trimming removed 8 bases from V and 1 base from J, with 5 bases in between. This CDR3 is built from 11 residues. CDR3 protein: CASVKNTEAFF. The CDR3 region has the DNA TGTGCCAGCGTAAAGAACACTGAAGCTTTCTTT.

V usage is TRBV4-1 and J usage is TRBJ2-4, with a tentative D call TRBD2 (6 bases). The CDR3 is 18 amino acids. The germline V gene has CDR1 MGHRA and CDR2 YSYEKL. The ends were cut back, 0 bases at V and 6 bases at J, with 21 bases in the middle. Here the CDR3 reads CASSQDSPGVPSGNIQYF. The CDR3 DNA reads as TGCGCCAGCAGCCAAGACTCGCCGGGGGTACCCTCGGGAAACATTCAGTACTTC.

V usage is TRBV25-1 and J usage is TRBJ2-1; D ambiguous. CDR3 size: 13 residues. V was cut by 1 base and J by 4 bases, with 5 bases left in between. Germline CDR1 reads MGHDK; CDR2 reads SYGVNS. The CDR3 sequence: CASSEFGYNEQFF. For the CDR3, the DNA is TGTGCCAGCAGTGAATTCGGATACAATGAGCAGTTCTTC.

This clone was counted once. The chain carries TRBV5-1 and TRBJ2-1, with 8 bases lining up with TRBD1. The V gene end was trimmed by 2 bases and the J gene end by 5 bases; junction bases not matched to a gene: 6. The CDR3 is 15 amino acids. CDR1 SGHRS and CDR2 YFSETQ come from the germline V gene. The CDR3 sequence: CASSLGQGNHNEQFF. In DNA, the CDR3 is TGCGCCAGCAGCTTAGGACAGGGAAACCACAATGAGCAGTTCTTC.

This chain uses TRBV30 with TRBJ1-2; 8 nucleotides align to TRBD1. CDR3 size: 13 residues. The germline V gene encodes CDR1 GTSNPN and CDR2 SVGIG (reference sequence). The junction had 5 bases not matched to a gene; V was cut back by 1 base and J by 7 bases. CDR3 nucleotide sequence: TGTGCCTGGAGTGCAGGGGGCGTTAGTGGCTACACCTTC. It encodes CAWSAGGVSGYTF.

The rearrangement links TRBV29-1 to TRBJ2-3; possibly TRBD1 for D (6 bases). Trimming took off 6 bases at V and 4 bases at J, with 17 bases between the two ends. Germline lookup yields CDR1 SQVTM and CDR2 ANQGSEA. This CDR3 has 14 residues. The DNA for the CDR3 is TGCAGCGTGAACGGACAGTTCCTCGCAGATACGCAGTATTTT. Protein product: CSVNGQFLADTQYF.

V usage is TRBV11-2 and J usage is TRBJ2-1; D perhaps matches TRBD1 (6 bases). In germline, CDR1 is SGHAT, CDR2 FQNNGV. V was clipped by 3 bases and J by 2 bases, with 14 bases between them. CDR3 length: 16 residues. CDR3 amino acids: CASSFQGQGAYNEQFF. DNA for the CDR3: TGTGCCAGCAGCTTCCAGGGACAAGGGGCCTACAATGAGCAGTTCTTC.

The rearrangement joins TRBV1 to TRBJ2-7; TRBD2, the table's D call, lacks a check against the DNA. TRBV1 is flagged as a pseudogene. The CDR3 spans 16 residues. Here the CDR3 reads CTSSQEWLAGGNEQYF. The DNA for the CDR3 is TGCACCAGCAGCCAAGAGTGGCTAGCGGGAGGAAACGAGCAGTACTTC.

J is TRBJ1-2 and V is TRBV5-8, with D maybe TRBD1 (5 bases). The CDR3 extends over 12 amino acids. V shed 5 bases and J shed 3 bases, with 8 bases lying between them. CDR1 SGHTS and CDR2 YDEGEE come from the germline V gene. As DNA, the CDR3 is TGTGCCAGCAGTGAAGGGGACTATGGCTACACCTTC. As protein: CASSEGDYGYTF.

As for this clone: A much bigger clone sits one base away, suggesting this may be a read error. The identical CDR3 is also encoded by other nucleotide sequences in the sample. V gene TRBV7-2 combines with J gene TRBJ1-2; D is unresolved. The germline gives CDR1 SGHTA, CDR2 FQGNSA. The CDR3 is made up of 11 amino acids. Trimming cost V 1 base and J 6 bases, with 3 bases left between them. The chain's CDR3 is CASSLGDGYTF. CDR3 DNA sequence: TGTGCCAGCAGCTTAGGGGATGGCTACACCTTC. Looking up the rest from reference TRBV7-2 and TRBJ1-2 gives the full variable domain: GAGVSQSPSNKVTEKGKDVELRCDPISGHTALYWYRQSLGQGLEFLIYFQGNSAPDKSGLPSDRFSAERTGGSVSTLTIQRTQQEDSAVYLCASSLGDGYTFGSGTRLTVV.

The DNA for the CDR3 is TGTGCCAGCAGTAGGGAGGGCAACCTTAACTATGGCTACACCTTC. Translation gives CASSREGNLNYGYTF. The chain is built from TRBV6-5 and TRBJ1-2; no reliable D call. CDR3 length equals 15 residues. Germline values: CDR1 MNHEY, CDR2 SVGAGI. Trimming removed 5 bases at V and 1 base at J, with 14 bases between.

This clone has only a few counts. This chain links TRBV6-1 with TRBJ2-1; D is unresolved. V shed 5 bases and J shed 4 bases, with 3 bases lying between them. Germline V gene lookup returns CDR1 MNHNS and CDR2 SASEGT. CDR3 length: 11 amino acids. The CDR3 loop is CASSTYNEQFF. DNA of the CDR3: TGTGCCAGCAGTACATACAATGAGCAGTTCTTC.

This CDR3 reads CASSQGHTEAFF. The CDR3 bases are TGCGCCAGCAGCCAAGGGCACACTGAAGCTTTCTTT. The rearrangement links TRBV4-1 to TRBJ1-1; D uncertain. CDR3 length: 12 residues. Germline V gene lookup returns CDR1 MGHRA and CDR2 YSYEKL. Trimming removed 1 base from V and 3 bases from J, with 3 bases in between.

This chain uses TRBV5-1 with TRBJ1-5; tentative D call: TRBD1 (6 bases). CDR3 size: 13 residues. Germline V gives CDR1 SGHRS, CDR2 YFSETQ. V shed 4 bases and J shed 9 bases, with 14 bases lying between them. CDR3 residues: CASSEDSQGPQHF. The CDR3 coding sequence is TGCGCCAGCAGCGAGGACAGTCAAGGGCCCCAGCATTTT.

This clone has just one count. V usage is TRBV9 and J usage is TRBJ1-3; TRBD1 aligns across 9 bases. V shed 5 bases, J shed 2 bases, and the junction held 5 bases outside the gene matches. The V gene's germline CDR1 is SGDLS and CDR2 YYNGEE. The CDR3 is 15 amino acids. The CDR3 DNA reads as TGTGCCAGCAGGGGGACAGGGTTGACTGGAAACACCATATATTTT. Protein product: CASRGTGLTGNTIYF.